This T cell receptor (beta chain) is drawn from a study of blood T cells in healthy people across ages. Points from the study as a whole: Both naive CD4+ cell counts and diversity were greater in long-lived donors than in aged donors.

Concerning this clonotype itself: Its cognate antigen is unknown.

CDR3 length: 16 residues. V gave up 1 base and J gave up 5 bases, with 17 bases separating them. Next came a second PCR, run for about 7 to 12 cycles, which used a sample-barcoded 5' primer along with a J-beta primer mix. TCRdb re-called the 5' RACE reads through MiXCR, storing one row per CDR3 protein. The sample yields almost 1 million distinct CDR3 sequences, 51% seen once. This rearrangement joins TRBV12-3 or TRBV12-4 to TRBJ1-1; possible D gene TRBD1, 6 bases. This TCR derives from a woman aged 55-70 years in good health. The sequenced sample consisted of blood. The DNA of the CDR3 is TGTGCCAGCAGTTTAGTAGTTCGCAGGGGCTTGACTGAAGCTTTCTTT. This gives the protein CASSLVVRRGLTEAFF.